The 31 T cell receptor beta chains reported below all come from one sample, sequenced in a study of blood T cells in healthy people across ages. It was with a sample-barcoded 5' primer and a J-beta primer mix that a second PCR of roughly 7 to 12 cycles was run. TCRdb itself ran the 5' RACE reads through MiXCR, one entry per CDR3 protein. The sample shows some 860,000 distinct CDR3 sequences, roughly 50% of them seen only once. Material: blood. These receptors were obtained from a man aged 40-49 years in good health.

The chain carries TRBV3-1 and TRBJ2-4; 14 bases map to TRBD2. The V gene's germline CDR1 is LGHDT and CDR2 YNNKEL (reference sequence). The CDR3 covers 20 residues. With 2 bases clipped from V and 0 bases from J, the junction kept 9 bases outside the gene matches. CDR3 in amino acids: CASSQRGLAGGDVAKNIQYF. CDR3 DNA: TGTGCCAGCAGCCAAAGAGGACTAGCGGGAGGCGATGTAGCCAAAAACATTCAGTACTTC.

The chain has TRBV7-2 and TRBJ1-4; TRBD1 matches 7 bases. Germline CDR1 SGHTA, CDR2 FQGNSA. The CDR3 is 15 residues long. Trimming took 6 bases from V and 3 from J; bases not matched to a gene: 7. The CDR3 spells CASRPTGEANEKLFF. CDR3 sequence (DNA): TGTGCCAGCAGGCCCACAGGGGAGGCTAATGAAAAACTGTTTTTT. Full variable domain (missing parts from reference TRBV7-2 and TRBJ1-4): GAGVSQSPSNKVTEKGKDVELRCDPISGHTALYWYRQSLGQGLEFLIYFQGNSAPDKSGLPSDRFSAERTGGSVSTLTIQRTQQEDSAVYLCASRPTGEANEKLFFGSGTQLSVL.

The CDR3 loop is CSARVPGGSDTQYF. The CDR3 nucleotides read TGCAGTGCTAGAGTGCCCGGGGGCTCAGATACGCAGTATTTT. The gene calls are TRBV20-1 and TRBJ2-3; either TRBD1 or TRBD2 may supply D (6 bases each). V gave up 1 base and J gave up 4 bases, with 12 bases separating them. CDR1 is DFQATT and CDR2 is SNEGSKA in the germline V gene (reference sequence). The CDR3 extends over 14 amino acids.

This clonotype occurred a few times. The chain combines TRBV11-2 with TRBJ2-5, with D possibly matching TRBD2 (6 bases). The CDR3 has 12 amino acids. The V gene's germline CDR1 is SGHAT and CDR2 FQNNGV. V was clipped by 4 bases and J by 5 bases, with 8 bases between them. The CDR3 DNA sequence: TGTGCCAGCAGCTGGGGGGTGGAGACCCAGTACTTC. Translated, it gives CASSWGVETQYF.

This clonotype occurred a few times. This chain joins TRBV3-1 and TRBJ1-5; no reliable D call. This CDR3 region has 15 residues. Looked up from germline, CDR1 is LGHDT and CDR2 is YNNKEL (reference sequence). The V gene lost 1 base and the J gene lost 7 bases, with 14 bases spanning the gap. Written as DNA, the CDR3 is TGTGCCAGCAGCCAAGGAACTGGTTGGAGCCAGCCCCAGCATTTT. Translation: CASSQGTGWSQPQHF. Full variable domain (rest looked up from reference TRBV3-1 and TRBJ1-5): DTAVSQTPKYLVTQMGNDKSIKCEQNLGHDTMYWYKQDSKKFLKIMFSYNNKELIINETVPNRFSPKSPDKAHLNLHINSLELGDSAVYFCASSQGTGWSQPQHFGDGTRLSIL.

The chain carries TRBV11-1 and TRBJ2-1; 12 bases map to TRBD2. This CDR3 comprises 14 residues. Germline CDR1 is SGHAT and CDR2 is FQDESV (reference sequence). The V gene end was trimmed by 8 bases and the J gene end by 5 bases; junction bases not matched to a gene: 4. This CDR3 is CASRTSGVNNEQFF. The CDR3, as DNA: TGTGCCAGCCGGACTAGCGGGGTCAACAATGAGCAGTTCTTC. Looking up the rest from reference TRBV11-1 and TRBJ2-1 gives the full variable domain: EAEVAQSPRYKITEKSQAVAFWCDPISGHATLYWYRQILGQGPELLVQFQDESVVDDSQLPKDRFSAERLKGVDSTLKIQPAELGDSAMYLCASRTSGVNNEQFFGPGTRLTVL.

The V gene is TRBV12-3 or TRBV12-4, the J gene TRBJ2-7; D uncertain. V lost 1 base to trimming and J lost 2 bases, with 12 bases between them. The CDR3 runs to 15 residues. The CDR3 is CASSLGSLETYEQYF. In nucleotides, the CDR3 is TGTGCCAGCAGTTTAGGGTCACTTGAAACCTACGAGCAGTACTTC.

V gene TRBV6-2 or TRBV6-3 combines with J gene TRBJ2-1, with 7 bases lining up with TRBD1. CDR3 length: 16 residues. Losses at the gene ends were 4 bases for V and 2 bases for J; bases not matched to a gene: 8. Per the germline V gene, CDR1 is MNHEY and CDR2 is SVGEGT. The CDR3 DNA follows: TGTGCCAGCAGTTCGGCAGGGGGTAGGACCTACAATGAGCAGTTCTTC. The encoded protein is CASSSAGGRTYNEQFF.

This clonotype was picked up one time. The chain joins TRBV7-2 to TRBJ2-3; 9 bases align to TRBD2. CDR3 length: 18 residues. V gave up 5 bases and J gave up 2 bases; unmatched junction bases: 14. Germline CDR1 and CDR2: SGHTA and FQGNSA. CDR3 DNA sequence: TGTGCCAGCAGCCGGCTCGGGGGTAGCGGGAGATTCACAGATACGCAGTATTTT. This encodes CASSRLGGSGRFTDTQYF.

The rearrangement links TRBV12-3 or TRBV12-4 to TRBJ2-3; the D gene is possibly TRBD2 (5 bases). This CDR3 is 14 amino acids long. Trimming shortened V by 0 bases and J by 6 bases, and 10 bases separated the two germline ends. The CDR3 nucleotides are TGTGCCAGCAGTTTAGCGGGAGTCTTCGATACGCAGTATTTT. Amino acids: CASSLAGVFDTQYF.

To note about this clonotype: A junction boundary mismatches the germline segment, possibly from a read error. V and J are TRBV7-2 and TRBJ2-5, with 8 bases matching TRBD2. Germline CDR1 is SGHTA and CDR2 is FQGNSA. The CDR3 loop spans 13 amino acids. The CDR3 DNA is TGTGTCAGCAGCTTGGGACTAGAAGAGACCCAGTACTTC. It yields the protein CVSSLGLEETQYF.

The chain uses TRBV6-2 or TRBV6-3 and TRBJ2-1; no definite D call. The CDR3 loop spans 13 amino acids. Germline lookup yields CDR1 MNHEY and CDR2 SVGEGT. Between the trimmed V and J ends, which lost 2 bases and 6 bases, there was a span of 8 bases. The CDR3 sequence is CASSYEAINEQFF. CDR3 sequence (DNA): TGTGCCAGCAGTTACGAAGCGATCAATGAGCAGTTCTTC.

The chain employs TRBV9 and TRBJ1-5, with 10 bases aligning to TRBD1. The CDR3 has 16 residues. V lost 3 bases and J lost 2; bases outside the gene matches: 5. The germline V gene encodes CDR1 SGDLS and CDR2 YYNGEE. CDR3 residues: CASSAGQGGGNQPQHF. DNA for the CDR3: TGTGCCAGCAGCGCAGGACAGGGGGGGGGCAATCAGCCCCAGCATTTT. Together with reference TRBV9 and TRBJ1-5, the CDR3 gives the full variable domain: DSGVTQTPKHLITATGQRVTLRCSPRSGDLSVYWYQQSLDQGLQFLIQYYNGEERAKGNILERFSAQQFPDLHSELNLSSLELGDSALYFCASSAGQGGGNQPQHFGDGTRLSIL.

This clonotype was observed once. In nucleotides, the CDR3 is TGTGCCAGCCACCTAGGGCGGCAGAACACTGAAGCTTTCTTT. It specifies CASHLGRQNTEAFF. This chain uses TRBV3-1 with TRBJ1-1; D is unclear. The CDR3 consists of 14 residues. Germline CDR1 LGHDT, CDR2 YNNKEL (reference sequence). Deletions cut 8 bases from V and 1 base from J, with 14 bases between.

Only a few counts were recorded for this clonotype. The chain recombines TRBV5-1 with TRBJ2-5, with a tentative D call TRBD2 (5 bases). The CDR3 sequence is 14 residues long. The V end was cut by 6 bases, the J end by 4 bases, with 16 bases between. Germline CDR1 is SGHRS and CDR2 is YFSETQ. The CDR3 DNA reads TGCGCCAGCACCCCGGACGGACGGGGAGAGACCCAGTACTTC. This sequence encodes CASTPDGRGETQYF. Full variable domain (outside the CDR3, taken from reference TRBV5-1 and TRBJ2-5): KAGVTQTPRYLIKTRGQQVTLSCSPISGHRSVSWYQQTPGQGLQFLFEYFSETQRNKGNFPGRFSGRQFSNSRSEMNVSTLELGDSALYLCASTPDGRGETQYFGPGTRLLVL.

This clonotype was recorded a few times. V is TRBV12-3 or TRBV12-4 and J is TRBJ2-7; the D is unclear. This CDR3 spans 11 amino acids. The germline V and J ends were trimmed by 6 bases and 5 bases, with 8 bases remaining between them. The CDR3 DNA follows: TGTGCCAGCAGCCACCTGGACGAGCAGTACTTC. It is translated as CASSHLDEQYF.

The rearrangement links TRBV6-1 to TRBJ2-7; D is undetermined. Germline-derived CDR1 and CDR2 are MNHNS and SASEGT. V gave up 2 bases and J gave up 6 bases, with 14 bases separating them. The CDR3 is 14 amino acids. This chain's CDR3 is CASSELVPRLEQYF. CDR3 nucleotide sequence: TGTGCCAGCAGTGAATTGGTTCCGCGGCTCGAGCAGTACTTC.

This clonotype appeared a few times. This chain uses TRBV6-5 with TRBJ1-6; D is possibly TRBD1 (6 bases). Germline V gene lookup returns CDR1 MNHEY and CDR2 SVGAGI. The CDR3 extends over 15 amino acids. V was cut by 5 bases and J by 7 bases, with 15 bases left in between. CDR3 DNA sequence: TGTGCCAGCAGTAAACAGGGATTGACGAATTCACCCCTCCACTTT. This encodes CASSKQGLTNSPLHF.

J is TRBJ2-3 and V is TRBV7-2, with TRBD2 identical over 14 bases. The CDR3 is 16 residues long. V lost 7 bases to trimming and J lost 5 bases; unmatched junction nucleotides: 8. Germline CDR1 reads SGHTA; CDR2 reads FQGNSA. This CDR3 is CASNPMGLAGVDTQYF. CDR3 DNA: TGTGCCAGCAACCCTATGGGACTAGCGGGAGTAGATACGCAGTATTTT.

The chain uses TRBV2 and TRBJ2-3; D perhaps matches TRBD2 (5 bases). V lost 10 bases and J lost 4, with 21 bases in between. The CDR3 covers 15 residues. Per the germline V gene, CDR1 is SNHLY and CDR2 is FYNNEI. The CDR3, as DNA: TGTGCCACCGCCAGGACTTCCTCTGGGGCAGATACGCAGTATTTT. Amino acids: CATARTSSGADTQYF.

The chain joins TRBV5-1 to TRBJ2-7, with 8 bases lining up with TRBD1. J gave up 2 bases and V 2 bases, and 3 bases lay outside the gene matches. In germline, CDR1 is SGHRS, CDR2 YFSETQ. This CDR3 is built from 14 residues. CDR3 residues: CASSFGTGAYEQYF. The CDR3 nucleotides are TGCGCCAGCAGCTTTGGGACAGGAGCCTACGAGCAGTACTTC.

This chain uses TRBV5-1 with TRBJ2-4; D unclear. This CDR3 has 13 amino acids. Germline-derived CDR1 and CDR2 are SGHRS and YFSETQ. V lost 4 bases to trimming and J lost 7 bases, with 12 bases between them. CDR3 residues: CASSRWAGNIQYF. CDR3 DNA sequence: TGCGCCAGCAGCCGATGGGCCGGGAACATTCAGTACTTC.

The chain joins TRBV4-1 to TRBJ2-5, with D possibly being TRBD1 (6 bases). There are 16 residues in the CDR3. The germline CDR1 and CDR2 sequences are MGHRA and YSYEKL. The V and J ends lost 3 bases and 2 bases respectively, with 16 bases between them. CDR3 residues: CASSQTGQPGQETQYF. The CDR3 nucleotides read TGCGCCAGCAGCCAGACGGGACAACCGGGGCAAGAGACCCAGTACTTC.

The chain recombines TRBV12-3 or TRBV12-4 with TRBJ2-4; the match to TRBD2 covers 9 bases. The end of the DNA aligns better with TRBJ2-7, so the J call may be wrong. The CDR3 sequence is 15 residues long. CDR3 sequence reads: CASSPPRGRAREQYF. For the CDR3, the DNA is TGTGCCAGCAGCCCTCCCCGCGGGAGGGCCCGCGAGCAGTACTTC.

The chain combines TRBV20-1 with TRBJ1-2; 7 bases are shared with TRBD1. This CDR3 comprises 14 residues. V shed 4 bases, J shed 4 bases, and the junction held 9 bases outside the gene matches. In germline, CDR1 is DFQATT, CDR2 SNEGSKA (reference sequence). CDR3 amino acids: CSAIRQGGSYGYTF. CDR3 sequence (DNA): TGCAGTGCTATAAGACAGGGCGGCTCCTATGGCTACACCTTC.

This CDR3 is CASSATGGLNNEQFF. CDR3 in DNA: TGTGCCAGCAGCGCGACAGGGGGGTTAAACAATGAGCAGTTCTTC. This chain joins TRBV9 and TRBJ2-1, with TRBD1 matching over 9 bases. After removal of 3 bases from V and 5 bases from J, the junction contained 6 bases not matched to a gene. Germline V gene sequence: CDR1 SGDLS, CDR2 YYNGEE. The CDR3 runs to 15 residues.

The rearrangement joins TRBV12-3 or TRBV12-4 to TRBJ2-3, with unresolved D. The CDR3 spans 12 residues. The V end was cut by 11 bases, the J end by 1 base, with 10 bases between. CDR3 sequence: CASGGGTDTQYF. As DNA, the CDR3 is TGTGCCTCAGGTGGGGGCACAGATACGCAGTATTTT.

This clonotype is a singleton in its sample. The chain links TRBV28 to TRBJ2-5; 7 bases are a match to TRBD1. The J call may not be correct, given that the DNA end is closer to TRBJ2-7. This CDR3 region has 14 residues. Germline CDR1 MDHEN, CDR2 SYDVKM. The CDR3 nucleotides are TGTGCCAGTACAGGGGTCGGCTTCCCCTACGAGCAGTACTTC. Translation gives CASTGVGFPYEQYF.

The genes are TRBV5-1 and TRBJ1-2; 7 positions agree with TRBD1. Germline CDR1 and CDR2: SGHRS and YFSETQ. The V and J ends lost 7 bases and 2 bases, in that order; junction bases with no gene match: 5. This CDR3 region has 13 residues. The CDR3 coding sequence is TGCGCCAGCCGACAGGGTTCCAACTATGGCTACACCTTC. It is translated as CASRQGSNYGYTF.

The chain couples TRBV6-6 to TRBJ1-5; D unclear. Germline loops: CDR1 MNHNY, CDR2 SVGAGI (reference sequence). The CDR3 totals 16 residues. V lost 0 bases and J 4 bases, leaving 13 bases between the germline ends. The CDR3 DNA reads as TGTGCCAGCAGTTACTCGCAGGCAAGCTATAATCAGCCCCAGCATTTT. This encodes CASSYSQASYNQPQHF.

This chain connects TRBV28 to TRBJ1-2; the D is unclear. The germline gives CDR1 MDHEN, CDR2 SYDVKM. Trimming stripped 3 bases from V and 4 bases from J, with 9 bases between. This CDR3 contains 13 residues. CDR3 residues: CASSFLRVYGYTF. The CDR3 bases are TGTGCCAGCAGTTTCCTCCGGGTCTATGGCTACACCTTC.